Presented here are 19 T cell receptor beta chains from one specimen sequenced in a study of blood T cell repertoires in COVID-19. Profiled with immunoSEQ multiplex PCR; TCRdb holds only in-frame clones, not every one. This sample yields about 200,000 clones, of which approximately 86% are seen a single time; roughly 10% belongs to the top ten. The material sequenced was peripheral blood. The receptors come from a woman in her forties or fifties with COVID-19, enrolled during active disease.

This clone is medium-sized in the sample. V and J are TRBV5-1 and TRBJ1-2; TRBD1 is a possible D gene (5 bases). The germline V gene has CDR1 SGHRS and CDR2 YFSETQ. CDR3 size: 17 residues. V lost 3 bases and J lost 6, with 24 bases in between. The CDR3 coding sequence is TGCGCCAGCAGCTCGAATGCGGTACGGGGGTATGAGGATGGCTACACCTTC. Amino acid sequence: CASSSNAVRGYEDGYTF.

The CDR3 DNA reads TGTGCCAGCAGTTTTGACAGACTCTACGAGCAGTACGTC. Its protein is CASSFDRLYEQYV. J is TRBJ2-7 and V is TRBV12-3 or TRBV12-4; the D gene is possibly TRBD1 (5 bases). With 3 bases removed from V and 3 bases from J, the gap between germline ends came to 9 bases. This CDR3 has 13 residues.

The chain combines TRBV13 with TRBJ2-3, with 8 bases aligning to TRBD2. This CDR3 is 15 amino acids long. V shed 3 bases and J 6 bases; nucleotides not matched to a gene: 8. Germline CDR1 reads PRHDT; CDR2 reads FYEKMQ (reference sequence). CDR3 nucleotide sequence: TGTGCCAGCAGCTTCTCGGGGGGGACACACGATACGCAGTATTTT. It translates to CASSFSGGTHDTQYF.

The rearrangement links TRBV10-3 to TRBJ1-1; D remains unclear. The V end lost 4 bases, the J end lost 3 bases, and 15 bases lay between the germline ends. Per germline, CDR1 ENHRY and CDR2 SYGVKD. The CDR3 loop spans 15 amino acids. In DNA, the CDR3 is TGTGCCATCAGTGGATTTAAGCCGGGTTACACTGAAGCTTTCTTT. As protein: CAISGFKPGYTEAFF.

The chain carries TRBV10-3 and TRBJ2-1; 7 nucleotides align to TRBD2. This CDR3 has 14 amino acids. Germline CDR1 reads ENHRY; CDR2 reads SYGVKD. After removal of 0 bases from V and 8 bases from J, the junction contained 4 bases not matched to a gene. This chain's CDR3 is CAISESGGDDEQFF. The CDR3 DNA follows: TGTGCCATCAGTGAGTCGGGGGGGGATGATGAGCAGTTCTTC.

This clone was observed a few times. At the DNA level, this CDR3 is encoded by other sequences in the same sample as well. CDR3 residues: CASSFGQQNTEAFF. The CDR3 coding sequence is TGTGCCAGCAGTTTCGGACAGCAAAACACTGAAGCTTTCTTT. The chain has TRBV28 and TRBJ1-1, with D possibly matching TRBD1 (6 bases). Trimming took off 3 bases at V and 2 bases at J, with 10 bases between the two ends. This CDR3 region has 14 residues. Germline V gene lookup returns CDR1 MDHEN and CDR2 SYDVKM. The full variable domain, in which reference TRBV28 and TRBJ1-1 provide the parts outside the CDR3, is DVKVTQSSRYLVKRTGEKVFLECVQDMDHENMFWYRQDPGLGLRLIYFSYDVKMKEKGDIPEGYSVSREKKERFSLILESASTNQTSMYLCASSFGQQNTEAFFGQGTRLTVV.

As DNA, the CDR3 is TGCGCCAGCAGCTTGGCAGGGAACACCATATATTTT. This translates into CASSLAGNTIYF. The chain links TRBV5-1 to TRBJ1-3; D might be TRBD1 (5 bases). Germline loops: CDR1 SGHRS, CDR2 YFSETQ. The CDR3 runs 12 residues. The ends were cut back, 0 bases at V and 7 bases at J, with 5 bases in the middle.

The CDR3 region is CATMTGSGYTF. CDR3 bases: TGTGCCACGATGACAGGGAGTGGCTACACCTTC. The chain employs TRBV6-5 and TRBJ1-2, with TRBD1 matching over 7 bases. Germline trimming cut 10 bases from V and 7 bases from J; bases unmatched to any gene: 6. CDR1 and CDR2 (germline): MNHEY, SVGAGI. The CDR3 totals 11 residues.

This clone occurred a few times. This chain joins TRBV6-5 and TRBJ1-2; 11 bases line up with TRBD1. Losses at the gene ends were 6 bases for V and 5 bases for J; bases not matched to a gene: 8. Germline lookup yields CDR1 MNHEY and CDR2 SVGAGI. This CDR3 is built from 15 residues. The DNA for the CDR3 is TGTGCCAGCAGCCCCGGACAGGGGGCTCTATATGGCTACACCTTC. Residues: CASSPGQGALYGYTF.

The V call is TRBV7-8, the J call TRBJ1-6, with 7 bases identical to TRBD1. Germline CDR1 SGHVS, CDR2 FQNEAQ. This CDR3 spans 14 amino acids. The V segment lost 3 bases and the J segment 7 bases; nucleotides outside the gene matches: 3. CDR3 sequence reads: CASSLGDRNSPLHF. The CDR3 bases are TGTGCCAGCAGCTTGGGGGACAGAAATTCACCCCTCCACTTT.

The genes are TRBV28 and TRBJ1-1; possible D gene TRBD1, 6 bases. Trimming shortened V by 6 bases and J by 1 base, and 15 bases separated the two germline ends. The CDR3 loop spans 15 amino acids. Germline V gives CDR1 MDHEN, CDR2 SYDVKM. CDR3 in amino acids: CASRLLQGTNTEAFF. As DNA, the CDR3 is TGTGCCAGCAGACTCTTACAGGGTACGAACACTGAAGCTTTCTTT.

V is TRBV19 and J is TRBJ1-2; 8 nucleotides agree with TRBD1. The CDR3 has 16 residues. Germline V gene sequence: CDR1 LNHDA, CDR2 SQIVND (reference sequence). V gave up 4 bases and J gave up 5 bases; unmatched junction bases: 12. CDR3 DNA sequence: TGTGCCAGTAGTAACATGAGAGACAGGGGAGGTTATGGCTACACCTTC. Protein product: CASSNMRDRGGYGYTF.

This sequence joins TRBV18 and TRBJ1-5; TRBD1 aligns across 11 bases. The germline V gene encodes CDR1 KGHSH and CDR2 LQKENI. The CDR3 is 14 amino acids. Germline trimming cut 4 bases from V and 6 bases from J; bases unmatched to any gene: 2. The CDR3 DNA is TGTGCCAGCTCACTTGGGACAGGGGGTCAGCCCCAGCATTTT. It encodes CASSLGTGGQPQHF. Drawing the rest from reference TRBV18 and TRBJ1-5, the complete variable domain is NAGVMQNPRHLVRRRGQEARLRCSPMKGHSHVYWYRQLPEEGLKFMVYLQKENIIDESGMPKERFSAEFPKEGPSILRIQQVVRGDSAAYFCASSLGTGGQPQHFGDGTRLSIL.

The V gene is TRBV28, the J gene TRBJ1-3; maybe TRBD1 (6 bases). The CDR3 loop spans 17 amino acids. Trimming took off 5 bases at V and 3 bases at J, with 20 bases between the two ends. CDR1 is MDHEN, CDR2 SYDVKM, per germline. The CDR3 nucleotides read TGTGCCAGCAGTCCCCTCCGGGACACCTATAGTGGAAACACCATATATTTT. Amino acids: CASSPLRDTYSGNTIYF.

The chain links TRBV7-2 to TRBJ2-2; TRBD2 matches at 10 bases. J was trimmed by 7 bases and V by 1 base; bases with no gene match: 3. This CDR3 has 15 amino acids. Per the germline V gene, CDR1 is SGHTA and CDR2 is FQGNSA. CDR3 sequence: CASSLVWTSGGELFF. CDR3 DNA sequence: TGTGCCAGCAGCTTAGTCTGGACTAGCGGCGGGGAGCTGTTTTTT.

To note about this clone: The sample carries other DNA sequences with the same CDR3. The chain carries TRBV11-3 and TRBJ1-2, with D perhaps TRBD1 (6 bases). The CDR3 extends over 14 amino acids. Trimming stripped 1 base from V and 0 bases from J, with 6 bases between. CDR1 is SGHNT and CDR2 is YENEEA in the germline V gene. Here the CDR3 reads CASSLGQANYGYTF. The CDR3 DNA is TGTGCCAGCAGCTTAGGACAGGCTAACTATGGCTACACCTTC.

This rearrangement joins TRBV20-1 to TRBJ2-7; 9 bases are shared with TRBD1. This CDR3 has 16 residues. In germline, CDR1 is DFQATT, CDR2 SNEGSKA (reference sequence). Unmatched junction bases numbered 10, after V lost 3 bases and J lost 1 base. Here the CDR3 DNA reads TGCAGTGCTAGTCCCCCAACAGGGGGCCTTTCCTACGAGCAGTACTTC. Translation gives CSASPPTGGLSYEQYF.

In its sample, this clone was seen once. The CDR3 sequence is CAAGGGELFF. The CDR3 nucleotides are TGTGCTGCGGGCGGGGGGGAGCTGTTTTTT. V usage is TRBV3-1 (or the pseudogene TRBV3-2) and J usage is TRBJ2-2, with D possibly being TRBD2 (5 bases). CDR3 size: 10 residues. Germline V gene data show CDR1 as LGHDT and CDR2 as YNNKEL (reference sequence).

The V and J genes are TRBV3-1 (or the pseudogene TRBV3-2) and TRBJ1-2; TRBD1 matches at 11 bases. The germline V gene has CDR1 LGHDT and CDR2 YNNKEL (reference sequence). J was trimmed by 6 bases and V by 4 bases; bases with no gene match: 4. The CDR3 has 14 amino acids. DNA of the CDR3: TGTGCCAGCAGCCCCCGGGGACAGGGGGATGGCTACACCTTC. Translating it yields CASSPRGQGDGYTF.